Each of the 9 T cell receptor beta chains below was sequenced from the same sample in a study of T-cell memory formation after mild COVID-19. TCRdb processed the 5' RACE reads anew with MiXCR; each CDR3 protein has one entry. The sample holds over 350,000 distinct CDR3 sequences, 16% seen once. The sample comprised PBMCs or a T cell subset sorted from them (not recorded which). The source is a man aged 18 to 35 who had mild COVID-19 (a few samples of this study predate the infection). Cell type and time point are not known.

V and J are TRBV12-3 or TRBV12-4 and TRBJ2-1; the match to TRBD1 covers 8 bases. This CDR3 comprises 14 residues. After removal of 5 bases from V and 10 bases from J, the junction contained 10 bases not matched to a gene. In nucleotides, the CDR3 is TGTGCCAGCAGTCCCGGACAGGGTCAGGTAGAGCAGTTCTTC. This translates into CASSPGQGQVEQFF.

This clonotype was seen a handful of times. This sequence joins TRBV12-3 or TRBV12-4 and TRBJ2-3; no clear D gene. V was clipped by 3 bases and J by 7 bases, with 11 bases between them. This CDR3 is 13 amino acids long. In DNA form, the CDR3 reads TGTGCCAGCAGTTTCCAAGCAGTGTATACGCAGTATTTT. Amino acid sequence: CASSFQAVYTQYF.

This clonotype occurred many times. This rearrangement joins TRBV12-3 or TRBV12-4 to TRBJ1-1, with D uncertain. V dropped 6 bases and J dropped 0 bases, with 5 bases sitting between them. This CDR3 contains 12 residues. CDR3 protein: CASSLMNTEAFF. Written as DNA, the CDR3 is TGTGCCAGCAGCTTAATGAACACTGAAGCTTTCTTT.

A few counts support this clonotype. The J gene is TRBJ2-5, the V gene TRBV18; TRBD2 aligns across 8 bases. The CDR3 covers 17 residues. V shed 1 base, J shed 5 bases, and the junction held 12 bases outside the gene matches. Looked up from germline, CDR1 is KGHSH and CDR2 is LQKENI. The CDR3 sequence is CASSPRRGTRAGETQYF. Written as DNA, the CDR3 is TGTGCCAGCTCACCACGGCGAGGGACTAGGGCTGGGGAGACCCAGTACTTC.

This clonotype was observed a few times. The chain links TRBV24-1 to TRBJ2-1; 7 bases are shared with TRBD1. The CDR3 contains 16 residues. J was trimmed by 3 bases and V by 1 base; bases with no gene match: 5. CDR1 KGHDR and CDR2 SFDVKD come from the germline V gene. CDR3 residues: CATSDFEGANYNEQFF. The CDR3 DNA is TGTGCCACCAGTGATTTCGAGGGGGCGAACTACAATGAGCAGTTCTTC.

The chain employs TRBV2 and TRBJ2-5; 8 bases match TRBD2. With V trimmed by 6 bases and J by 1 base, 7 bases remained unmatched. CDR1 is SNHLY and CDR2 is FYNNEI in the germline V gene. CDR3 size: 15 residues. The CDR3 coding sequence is TGTGCCAGCAGCCCCTTTAGCGGGGTCCAAGAGACCCAGTACTTC. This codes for CASSPFSGVQETQYF.

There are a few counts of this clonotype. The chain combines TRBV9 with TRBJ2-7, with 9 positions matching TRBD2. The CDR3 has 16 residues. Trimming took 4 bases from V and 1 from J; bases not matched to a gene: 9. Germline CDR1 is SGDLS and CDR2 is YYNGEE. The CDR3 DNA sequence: TGTGCCAGCAGCCCCAGGACTAGCGCAAAGTCCTACGAGCAGTACTTC. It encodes CASSPRTSAKSYEQYF.

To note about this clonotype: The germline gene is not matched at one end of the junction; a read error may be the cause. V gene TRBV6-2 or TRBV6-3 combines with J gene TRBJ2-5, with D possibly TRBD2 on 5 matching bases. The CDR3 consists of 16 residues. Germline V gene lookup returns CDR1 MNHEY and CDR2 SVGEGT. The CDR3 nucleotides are TGCGCCAGCAGTTACTATAACCGGAGGAAAGGAGAGACCCAGTACTTC. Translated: CASSYYNRRKGETQYF.

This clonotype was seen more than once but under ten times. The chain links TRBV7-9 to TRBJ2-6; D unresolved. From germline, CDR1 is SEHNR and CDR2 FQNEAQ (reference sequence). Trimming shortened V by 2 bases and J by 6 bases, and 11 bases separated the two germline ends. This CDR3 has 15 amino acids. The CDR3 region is CASSLQEYVANVLTF. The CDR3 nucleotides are TGTGCCAGCAGCTTACAGGAGTATGTGGCCAACGTCCTGACTTTC.